This record covers a single TCR beta chain. These data originate in a study of TIL therapy for anti-PD-1-resistant metastatic lung cancer. Study-level information: Tumor harvest preceded PD-1/PD-L1 blockade, followed by nivolumab treatment.

Time point given: pre-treatment sample, taken before nivolumab and TIL therapy. The immunoSEQ assay was v3. The protocol was immunoSEQ multiplex PCR, while the TCRdb copy is restricted to in-frame clones and leaves out a portion. Found here are more than 20,000 clones, over 70% of them singletons; the top ten hold nearly 2%. There are 15 residues in the CDR3. V shed 2 bases and J shed 3 bases, with 8 bases lying between them. The germline V gene encodes CDR1 MGHDK and CDR2 SYGVNS. The clonotype originates from a person aged 30 to 80 with non-small cell lung cancer. The sample was blood, taken at baseline. The chain carries TRBV25-1 and TRBJ1-6; TRBD1 is a possible D gene (5 bases). The CDR3 DNA sequence: TGTGCCAGCAGTGAAGACAGTTACTATAATTCACCCCTCCACTTT. Its protein is CASSEDSYYNSPLHF. Looking up the rest from reference TRBV25-1 and TRBJ1-6 gives the full variable domain: EADIYQTPRYLVIGTGKKITLECSQTMGHDKMYWYQQDPGMELHLIHYSYGVNSTEKGDLSSESTVSRIRTEHFPLTLESARPSHTSQYLCASSEDSYYNSPLHFGNGTRLTVT.